These 32 T cell receptor beta chains originate from one sample sequenced in a study of cytomegalovirus exposure and HLA in healthy donors (dated by TCRdb to the late 2010s). The library relied on the immunoSEQ multiplex PCR assay. For the multiplex PCR, a mixture combining 60 forward primers for TCR Vbeta segments and 13 reverse primers for TCR Jbeta segments was used. TCRdb limited this immuneACCESS table to in-frame rearrangements with V and J called. A share of clones is missing; checked studies link under half to unresolved V genes, and the rest is unexplained. In all, the sample holds 90,000 to 120,000 clones, and approximately 79% of those were seen once. The top ten constitute around 15% of the sample. The sample consisted of PBMCs. The receptors derive from a woman in her thirties or forties in good health and CMV-seropositive.

This rearrangement joins TRBV9 to TRBJ1-6, with D perhaps TRBD1 (5 bases). The V gene lost 5 bases and the J gene lost 10 bases, with 19 bases spanning the gap. This CDR3 contains 15 residues. In germline, CDR1 is SGDLS, CDR2 YYNGEE. In DNA form, the CDR3 reads TGTGCCAGCAGTTCAAGGGGCCCCCAGGTATCACCCCTCCACTTT. It specifies CASSSRGPQVSPLHF.

The V call is TRBV5-1, the J call TRBJ1-2; a weak D match, TRBD1 (6 bases). Germline CDR1 is SGHRS and CDR2 is YFSETQ. Trimming cost V 1 base and J 3 bases, with 16 bases left between them. This CDR3 spans 16 amino acids. The CDR3 region has the DNA TGCGCCAGCAGCTTGTTCGAAGGACGGACAGACTATGGCTACACCTTC. It specifies CASSLFEGRTDYGYTF.

The chain uses TRBV7-9 and TRBJ2-5; 7 nucleotides agree with TRBD2. In germline, CDR1 is SEHNR, CDR2 FQNEAQ (reference sequence). The CDR3 sequence is 16 residues long. J lost 5 bases, V lost 5 bases, and 14 bases had no gene match. The CDR3 loop is CASSPISGRLGETQYF. CDR3 bases: TGTGCCAGCAGCCCCATCTCCGGGAGGCTGGGGGAGACCCAGTACTTC.

The genes are TRBV5-6 and TRBJ1-1, with D tentatively TRBD1 (5 bases). The CDR3 extends over 15 amino acids. Germline V lookup: CDR1 SGHDT, CDR2 YYEEEE. V was shortened by 3 bases and J by 1 base, with 13 bases between the two germline ends. CDR3 amino acids: CASSSGRDGNTEAFF. The DNA for the CDR3 is TGTGCCAGCAGCTCAGGGAGGGACGGGAACACTGAAGCTTTCTTT.

This chain joins TRBV5-1 and TRBJ1-4; D unresolved. The CDR3 contains 15 residues. Germline-derived CDR1 and CDR2 are SGHRS and YFSETQ. Trimming took off 3 bases at V and 1 base at J, with 10 bases between the two ends. DNA of the CDR3: TGCGCCAGCAGCTCCTCCGTCGGAACTAATGAAAAACTGTTTTTT. Translation gives CASSSSVGTNEKLFF.

This sequence joins TRBV11-3 and TRBJ1-3; D is perhaps TRBD1 (6 bases). The germline V gene has CDR1 SGHNT and CDR2 YENEEA. Trimming stripped 6 bases from V and 0 bases from J, with 15 bases between. This CDR3 is built from 16 residues. CDR3 DNA sequence: TGTGCCAGCAGACCCACAGGGCTGGGCTCTGGAAACACCATATATTTT. Translation: CASRPTGLGSGNTIYF.

In DNA, the CDR3 is TGTGCCAGCAGCTTAGGGGACACTAACTATGGCTACACCTTC. Residues: CASSLGDTNYGYTF. This rearrangement joins TRBV11-2 to TRBJ1-2; tentative D call: TRBD1 (6 bases). Trimming took off 1 base at V and 0 bases at J, with 6 bases between the two ends. CDR1 is SGHAT and CDR2 is FQNNGV in the germline V gene. This CDR3 spans 14 amino acids.

The chain couples TRBV2 to TRBJ1-2, with a weak D call TRBD1 (6 bases). The CDR3 consists of 12 residues. CDR1 and CDR2 (germline): SNHLY, FYNNEI. V gave up 5 bases and J gave up 4 bases, with 8 bases separating them. The CDR3 protein is CASSIQGYGYTF. The CDR3 coding sequence is TGTGCCAGCAGTATACAGGGCTATGGCTACACCTTC.

This chain joins TRBV30 and TRBJ2-3; 8 bases agree with TRBD1. After removal of 4 bases from V and 4 bases from J, the junction contained 7 bases not matched to a gene. Germline values: CDR1 GTSNPN, CDR2 SVGIG (reference sequence). The length of the CDR3 is 14 residues. CDR3 protein: CAWKPGGAADTQYF. The CDR3 DNA follows: TGTGCCTGGAAGCCAGGGGGCGCGGCAGATACGCAGTATTTT.

The CDR3 protein is CASSRNNEQFF. CDR3 DNA sequence: TGTGCCAGCAGCCGTAACAATGAGCAGTTCTTC. The J gene is TRBJ2-1, the V gene TRBV25-1; D is unclear. The CDR3 extends over 11 amino acids. V was clipped by 6 bases and J by 5 bases, with 5 bases between them. The V gene's germline CDR1 is MGHDK and CDR2 SYGVNS.

V is TRBV5-4 and J is TRBJ2-1; 13 bases line up with TRBD2. This CDR3 region has 17 residues. Germline V gene data show CDR1 as SGHNT and CDR2 as YYREEE (reference sequence). Trimming removed 5 bases from V and 7 bases from J; junction bases left unmatched: 12. Here the CDR3 reads CASRPWTSGGKRNEQFF. DNA of the CDR3: TGTGCCAGCAGACCGTGGACTAGCGGGGGCAAAAGGAATGAGCAGTTCTTC.

This clone was seen only a few times. The chain joins TRBV5-4 to TRBJ1-6; weak D call: TRBD1 (5 bases). Germline values: CDR1 SGHNT, CDR2 YYREEE (reference sequence). Between the trimmed V and J ends, which lost 0 bases and 7 bases, there was a span of 11 bases. The length of the CDR3 is 15 residues. CDR3 nucleotide sequence: TGTGCCAGCAGCTTGGATCGGGGGAGCAATTCACCCCTCCACTTT. Its protein is CASSLDRGSNSPLHF.

The rearrangement joins TRBV19 to TRBJ2-1, with D maybe TRBD1 (5 bases). Trimming stripped 6 bases from V and 0 bases from J, with 21 bases between. Germline loops: CDR1 LNHDA, CDR2 SQIVND (reference sequence). This CDR3 has 18 amino acids. As DNA, the CDR3 is TGTGCCAGTAGCCGGAGTGCAGGGCCGTCGAGCTCCTACAATGAGCAGTTCTTC. Translated, it gives CASSRSAGPSSSYNEQFF. Variable domain in full (rest from reference TRBV19 and TRBJ2-1): DGGITQSPKYLFRKEGQNVTLSCEQNLNHDAMYWYRQDPGQGLRLIYYSQIVNDFQKGDIAEGYSVSREKKESFPLTVTSAQKNPTAFYLCASSRSAGPSSSYNEQFFGPGTRLTVL.

This clone was seen a few times. The V call is TRBV4-3, the J call TRBJ2-1, with D maybe TRBD2 (6 bases). Deletions cut 1 base from V and 12 bases from J, with 16 bases between. CDR3 size: 14 residues. Germline CDR1 reads LGHNA; CDR2 reads YSLEER. The CDR3 loop reads CASSQASGTFVQFF. The DNA of the CDR3 is TGCGCCAGCAGCCAAGCCTCCGGGACTTTCGTGCAGTTCTTC.

This clone was found once. The chain uses TRBV9 and TRBJ2-7, with 11 bases fitting TRBD1. The length of the CDR3 is 18 residues. CDR1 is SGDLS, CDR2 YYNGEE, per germline. V lost 4 bases to trimming and J lost 0 bases; unmatched junction nucleotides: 12. CDR3 residues: CASSPGDRGFTSSYEQYF. The CDR3 coding sequence is TGTGCCAGCAGCCCAGGGGACAGGGGGTTTACAAGCTCCTACGAGCAGTACTTC.

This clone was detected once. This sequence joins TRBV2 and TRBJ1-1; TRBD1 aligns across 7 bases. The CDR3 has 15 amino acids. V shed 7 bases, J shed 2 bases, and the junction held 10 bases outside the gene matches. The germline CDR1 and CDR2 sequences are SNHLY and FYNNEI. The CDR3 nucleotides are TGTGCCAGCACTACCTTGGGACAGAGTAACACTGAAGCTTTCTTT. This encodes CASTTLGQSNTEAFF.

The J gene is TRBJ2-3, the V gene TRBV2, with TRBD1 as a possible D gene (6 bases). From germline, CDR1 is SNHLY and CDR2 FYNNEI. The germline V and J ends were trimmed by 8 bases and 2 bases, with 17 bases remaining between them. The CDR3 has 15 residues. Written as DNA, the CDR3 is TGTGCCAGCGCGCCCCCAGGGGCAGTCACAGATACGCAGTATTTT. This gives the protein CASAPPGAVTDTQYF.

A remark on this clone: Different DNA sequences within this sample yield the same CDR3. The genes are TRBV5-1 and TRBJ2-5; weak D call: TRBD2 (6 bases). This CDR3 region has 13 residues. V lost 2 bases, J lost 1 base, and 6 bases lay in between. Germline values: CDR1 SGHRS, CDR2 YFSETQ. The CDR3 coding sequence is TGCGCCAGCAGCTTTAGCGGCCAAGAGACCCAGTACTTC. Translating gives CASSFSGQETQYF.

The rearrangement joins TRBV5-1 to TRBJ2-3; tentative D call: TRBD1 (6 bases). Per germline, CDR1 SGHRS and CDR2 YFSETQ. This CDR3 comprises 14 residues. The ends were cut back, 2 bases at V and 2 bases at J, with 9 bases in the middle. The CDR3 here is CASSFQGNTDTQYF. CDR3 bases: TGCGCCAGCAGCTTTCAGGGGAACACAGATACGCAGTATTTT.

This rearrangement joins TRBV30 to TRBJ1-2; D is unresolved. The CDR3 is 13 amino acids. The germline CDR1 and CDR2 sequences are GTSNPN and SVGIG (reference sequence). V lost 0 bases and J lost 2, with 7 bases in between. In nucleotides, the CDR3 is TGTGCCTGGAGTGTACCGGGGAACTATGGCTACACCTTC. Encoded protein: CAWSVPGNYGYTF.

The chain uses TRBV9 and TRBJ2-7, with 8 bases identical to TRBD1. This CDR3 has 18 residues. The J segment lost 4 bases and the V segment lost 7 bases, leaving 22 bases of the junction unmatched. The germline V gene has CDR1 SGDLS and CDR2 YYNGEE. In nucleotides, the CDR3 is TGTGCCAGCCTAGGACAGGGATTGCCGGTACTTCGGGGGTACGAGCAGTACTTC. This codes for CASLGQGLPVLRGYEQYF.

This rearrangement joins TRBV28 to TRBJ1-2; D unresolved. The CDR3 is 12 residues long. In germline, CDR1 is MDHEN, CDR2 SYDVKM. V was pared by 1 base and J by 5 bases, with 5 bases between. The CDR3 DNA reads as TGTGCCAGCAGTTTATCCAGATATGGCTACACCTTC. This codes for CASSLSRYGYTF.

The chain uses TRBV11-3 and TRBJ2-5, with 8 bases that match TRBD1. The CDR3 runs 14 residues. The junction had 7 bases not matched to a gene; V was cut back by 6 bases and J by 4 bases. Germline assignment: CDR1 SGHNT and CDR2 YENEEA. CDR3 amino acids: CASRKTGGRETQYF. The CDR3 DNA sequence: TGTGCCAGCAGGAAAACAGGGGGGCGAGAGACCCAGTACTTC.

The chain combines TRBV30 with TRBJ2-3; 8 nucleotides line up with TRBD2. The CDR3 spans 16 residues. CDR1 is GTSNPN, CDR2 SVGIG, per germline (reference sequence). The V gene end was trimmed by 1 base and the J gene end by 6 bases; junction bases not matched to a gene: 12. The CDR3 reads CAWSEALAGGFDTQYF. CDR3 DNA: TGTGCCTGGAGTGAGGCCCTAGCGGGTGGGTTCGATACGCAGTATTTT. Using reference TRBV30 and TRBJ2-3 for the parts outside the CDR3, the full variable domain is SQTIHQWPATLVQPVGSPLSLECTVEGTSNPNLYWYRQAAGRGLQLLFYSVGIGQISSEVPQNLSASRPQDRQFILSSKKLLLSDSGFYLCAWSEALAGGFDTQYFGPGTRLTVL.

The chain links TRBV19 to TRBJ2-6; 9 bases fit TRBD2. V trimming: 8 bases; J trimming: 0 bases; junction bases outside the gene matches: 11. The CDR3 is 18 amino acids. Germline V gene data show CDR1 as LNHDA and CDR2 as SQIVND (reference sequence). CDR3 region: CASPNSGSASSGANVLTF. CDR3 DNA sequence: TGTGCCAGTCCAAATAGCGGGAGTGCAAGCTCTGGGGCCAACGTCCTGACTTTC.

This clone has just a few counts. This chain connects TRBV11-2 to TRBJ2-1; a possible D gene is TRBD1 (5 bases). Per the germline V gene, CDR1 is SGHAT and CDR2 is FQNNGV. The CDR3 covers 12 residues. V was cut by 5 bases and J by 8 bases, with 10 bases left in between. CDR3 nucleotide sequence: TGTGCCAGCAGCACGACAGTACATGAGCAGTTCTTC. Translating gives CASSTTVHEQFF.

Notes on this clone: Sequence at one end of the junction differs from germline and may be a read error. The J gene is TRBJ1-2, the V gene TRBV27; weak D call: TRBD1 (5 bases). The CDR3 runs 13 residues. CDR1 and CDR2 (germline): MNHEY, SMNVEV (reference sequence). The CDR3: CASSYRGGEGCTF. The CDR3 DNA reads as TGTGCCAGCAGTTACCGCGGAGGGGAAGGCTGCACCTTC.

In regard to this clone: Other nucleotide sequences in the sample specify the same CDR3. The rearrangement uses TRBV5-4 and TRBJ1-5, with D hard to call. The CDR3 is 14 amino acids. The V gene lost 0 bases and the J gene lost 2 bases, with 6 bases spanning the gap. The germline CDR1 and CDR2 sequences are SGHNT and YYREEE (reference sequence). The CDR3 region has the DNA TGTGCCAGCAGCTTGGACGGGGGCAATCAGCCCCAGCATTTT. It is translated as CASSLDGGNQPQHF.

The chain has TRBV13 and TRBJ2-3; TRBD2 is a possible D gene (6 bases). The CDR3 length is 12 residues. Per germline, CDR1 PRHDT and CDR2 FYEKMQ (reference sequence). V lost 4 bases to trimming and J lost 10 bases, with 12 bases between them. This chain's CDR3 is CASSSPGTAQYF. The CDR3 bases are TGTGCCAGCAGCTCCCCCGGGACTGCGCAGTATTTT.

With respect to this clone: Other DNA sequences in the sample encode the same CDR3. This rearrangement joins TRBV5-6 to TRBJ1-5, with 7 bases matching TRBD1. Losses at the gene ends were 4 bases for V and 0 bases for J; bases not matched to a gene: 4. This CDR3 has 15 amino acids. Looked up from germline, CDR1 is SGHDT and CDR2 is YYEEEE. The CDR3 DNA reads as TGTGCCAGCAGCCTGGGACAGTATAGCAATCAGCCCCAGCATTTT. Translation gives CASSLGQYSNQPQHF. Drawing the rest from reference TRBV5-6 and TRBJ1-5, the complete variable domain is DAGVTQSPTHLIKTRGQQVTLRCSPKSGHDTVSWYQQALGQGPQFIFQYYEEEERQRGNFPDRFSGHQFPNYSSELNVNALLLGDSALYLCASSLGQYSNQPQHFGDGTRLSIL.

This chain connects TRBV7-9 to TRBJ2-7; 9 nucleotides match TRBD2. The CDR3 has 13 residues. J was trimmed by 9 bases and V by 3 bases; bases with no gene match: 6. Germline lookup yields CDR1 SEHNR and CDR2 FQNEAQ (reference sequence). In nucleotides, the CDR3 is TGTGCCAGCAGCTTGGTTGGTAGCGGGGGGCAGTACTTC. Amino acid sequence: CASSLVGSGGQYF.

The chain carries TRBV15 and TRBJ2-1; TRBD2 matches at 9 bases. The CDR3 has 14 residues. Germline CDR1 is LNHNV and CDR2 is YYDKDF (reference sequence). Trimming removed 0 bases from V and 8 bases from J; junction bases left unmatched: 2. For the CDR3, the DNA is TGTGCCACCAGCAGAGATCGACTAGCGGATGAGCAGTTCTTC. This codes for CATSRDRLADEQFF.